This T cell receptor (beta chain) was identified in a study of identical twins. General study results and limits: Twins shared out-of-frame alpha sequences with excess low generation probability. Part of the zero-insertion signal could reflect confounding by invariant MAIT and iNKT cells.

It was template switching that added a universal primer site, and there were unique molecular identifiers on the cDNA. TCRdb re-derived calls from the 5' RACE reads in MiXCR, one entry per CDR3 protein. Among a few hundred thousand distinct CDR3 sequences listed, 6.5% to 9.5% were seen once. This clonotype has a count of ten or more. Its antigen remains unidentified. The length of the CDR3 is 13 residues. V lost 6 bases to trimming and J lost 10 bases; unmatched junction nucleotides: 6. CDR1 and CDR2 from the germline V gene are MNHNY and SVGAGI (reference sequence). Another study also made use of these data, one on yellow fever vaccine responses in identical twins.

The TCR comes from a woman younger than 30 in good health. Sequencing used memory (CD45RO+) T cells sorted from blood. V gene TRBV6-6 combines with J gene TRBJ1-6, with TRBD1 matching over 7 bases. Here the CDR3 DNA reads TGTGCCAGCAGCCCAGGGGGTAGGTCACCCCTCCACTTT. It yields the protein CASSPGGRSPLHF.